A single sample gave rise to the 3 T cell receptor beta chains below, sequenced in a study of blood T cell repertoires in COVID-19. Only in-frame clones appear in the TCRdb table, and some are missing; sequencing was by immunoSEQ multiplex PCR. The data show about 55,000 clones, 88% seen once. The sample comprised peripheral blood. The receptor set was obtained from a man in his 60s with active COVID-19.

This clone was counted a few times. The genes are TRBV27 and TRBJ1-2; tentative D call: TRBD1 (6 bases). V lost 5 bases and J lost 6, with 19 bases in between. Germline CDR1 is MNHEY and CDR2 is SMNVEV (reference sequence). CDR3 length: 15 residues. CDR3 nucleotide sequence: TGTGCCAGCAGTCCCAACAGGGTCGGGTCCGATGGCTACACCTTC. The encoded protein is CASSPNRVGSDGYTF.

The chain recombines TRBV18 with TRBJ2-5; D possibly corresponds to TRBD1 (5 bases). Trimming pared 0 bases from V and 1 base from J, leaving 6 bases between. Germline values: CDR1 KGHSH, CDR2 LQKENI. The CDR3 contains 14 residues. CDR3 nucleotide sequence: TGTGCCAGCTCACCACCTAGGGGCCAAGAGACCCAGTACTTC. Translated, it gives CASSPPRGQETQYF.

V is TRBV29-1 and J is TRBJ1-1; D possibly corresponds to TRBD1 (6 bases). The ends were cut back, 7 bases at V and 4 bases at J, with 16 bases in the middle. The CDR3 covers 13 residues. Germline V CDR1 and CDR2: SQVTM, ANQGSEA. CDR3 in DNA: TGCAGCGAAGAACAGGGCCCGGGCACTGAAGCTTTCTTT. Translation: CSEEQGPGTEAFF.